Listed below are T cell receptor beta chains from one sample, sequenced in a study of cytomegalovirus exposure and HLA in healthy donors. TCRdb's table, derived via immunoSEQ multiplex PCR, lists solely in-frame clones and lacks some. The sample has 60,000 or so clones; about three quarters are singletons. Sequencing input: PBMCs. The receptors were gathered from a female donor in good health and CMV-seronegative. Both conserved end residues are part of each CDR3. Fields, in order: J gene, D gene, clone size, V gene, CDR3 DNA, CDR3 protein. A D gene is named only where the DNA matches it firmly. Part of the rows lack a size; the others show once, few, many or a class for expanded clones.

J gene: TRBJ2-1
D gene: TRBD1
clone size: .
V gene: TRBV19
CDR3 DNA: TGTGCCAGTAGTATGACAGGGATGGATGAGCAGTTCTTC
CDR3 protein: CASSMTGMDEQFF

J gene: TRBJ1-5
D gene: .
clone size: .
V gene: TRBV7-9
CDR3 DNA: TGTGCCAGCAGCTTAGTGAGCCCACTAGACGGGAGCAATCAGCCCCAGCATTTT
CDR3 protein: CASSLVSPLDGSNQPQHF

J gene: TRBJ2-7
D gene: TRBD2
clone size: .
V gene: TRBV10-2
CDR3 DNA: TGCGCCAGCAGTGCTAGCGGCTACGAGCAGTACTTC
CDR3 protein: CASSASGYEQYF

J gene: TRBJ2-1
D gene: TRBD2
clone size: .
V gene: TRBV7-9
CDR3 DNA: TGTGCCAGCAGCTTAGGGACTAGCGGGCAGTTCTTC
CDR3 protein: CASSLGTSGQFF

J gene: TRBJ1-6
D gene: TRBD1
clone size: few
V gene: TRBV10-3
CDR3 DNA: TGTGCCATCAGTGAGTTTTCAGGGGGAGCCAAAAATTCACCCCTCCACTTT
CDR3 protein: CAISEFSGGAKNSPLHF

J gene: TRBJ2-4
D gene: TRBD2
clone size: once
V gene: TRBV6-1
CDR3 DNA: TGTGCCAGCAGTGAAGGTGCGGGAGATCTTCTGTACTTC
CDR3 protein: CASSEGAGDLLYF

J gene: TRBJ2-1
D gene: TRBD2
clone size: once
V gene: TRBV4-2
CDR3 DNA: TGTGCCAGCAGCCCAACCCTTCCGGGGGGTAAGCAGTTCTTC
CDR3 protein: CASSPTLPGGKQFF

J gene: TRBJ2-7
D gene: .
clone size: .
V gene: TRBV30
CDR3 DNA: TGTGCCTGGAGTCCCCGCTACGAGCAGTACTTC
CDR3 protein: CAWSPRYEQYF

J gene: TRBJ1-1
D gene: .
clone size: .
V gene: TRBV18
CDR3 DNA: TGTGCCAGCTCACTCGCTCAGGGGAACACTGAAGCTTTCTTT
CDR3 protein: CASSLAQGNTEAFF

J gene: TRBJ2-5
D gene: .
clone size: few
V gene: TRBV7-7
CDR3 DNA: TGTGCTAGCAGCTTATTGGAGTCGTCTAAGACCCAGTACTTC
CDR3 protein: CASSLLESSKTQYF

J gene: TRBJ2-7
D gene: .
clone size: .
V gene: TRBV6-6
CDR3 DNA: TGTGCCAGCAGTTACGAGGCAGGGGGGAGTTACTACGAGCAGTACTTC
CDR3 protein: CASSYEAGGSYYEQYF

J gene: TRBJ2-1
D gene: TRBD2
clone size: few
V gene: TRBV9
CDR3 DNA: TGTGCCAGCAGCGGCCAAACTAGCGGGGGGGCGGGGAATGAGCAGTTCTTC
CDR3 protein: CASSGQTSGGAGNEQFF

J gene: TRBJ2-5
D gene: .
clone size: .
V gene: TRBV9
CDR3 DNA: TGTGCCAGCAGCGCGGAGGGGGGGCAAGAGACCCAGTACTTC
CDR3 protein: CASSAEGGQETQYF

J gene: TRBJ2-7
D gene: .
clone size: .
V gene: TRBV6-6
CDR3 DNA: TGTGCCACCGCGGGACAGTCCTACGAGCAGTACTTC
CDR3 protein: CATAGQSYEQYF

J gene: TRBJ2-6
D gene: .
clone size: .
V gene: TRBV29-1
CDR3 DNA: TGCAGCGCCAGGGCCTCTGGGGCCAACGTCCTGACTTTC
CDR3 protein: CSARASGANVLTF

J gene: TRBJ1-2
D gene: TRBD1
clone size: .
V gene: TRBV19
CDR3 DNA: TGTGCCAGTAGTCTCCGGACAGGAGGCTACACCTTC
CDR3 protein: CASSLRTGGYTF

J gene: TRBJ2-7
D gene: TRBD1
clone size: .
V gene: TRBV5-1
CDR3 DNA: TGCGCCAGCAGCACACTCCAGGACAGGGAGCAGTACTTC
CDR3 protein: CASSTLQDREQYF

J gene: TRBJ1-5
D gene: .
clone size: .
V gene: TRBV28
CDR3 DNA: TGTGCCAGCAGTTTAACAGGGCCCCATCAGCCCCAGCATTTT
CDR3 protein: CASSLTGPHQPQHF

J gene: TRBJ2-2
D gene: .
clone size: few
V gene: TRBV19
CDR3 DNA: TGTGCCAGTAGTTCCACAGGGTGGACCGGGGAGCTGTTTTTT
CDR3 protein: CASSSTGWTGELFF

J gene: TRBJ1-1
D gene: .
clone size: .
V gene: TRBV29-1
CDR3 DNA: TGCAGCGTTCAGACGGGGAACACTGAAGCTTTCTTT
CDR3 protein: CSVQTGNTEAFF